This TCR beta chain was sequenced in a study of OX40 agonist ivuxolimab in advanced cancers. At the level of the study: Administration of intravenous ivuxolimab to patients occurred every 2 weeks at 0.01 to 10 mg/kg.

Using immunoSEQ multiplex PCR, the repertoire was profiled, and TCRdb retains in-frame clones only, with some absent. The sample lists about 91,000 clones, roughly 80% seen once, with 1.1% in the top ten. Concerning this clone: As yet, its antigen is unknown.

Germline assignment: CDR1 LNHNV and CDR2 YYDKDF (reference sequence). The CDR3 is 16 residues long. Losses at the gene ends were 8 bases for V and 1 base for J; bases not matched to a gene: 9. Overall study findings and caveats: Low normalized T-cell clonal expansion was additionally recorded for some nonresponders. Doses of 0.1 to 3.0 mg/kg were accompanied by clonal expansion of CD4+ and CD8+ blood T cells by week 6. More expanded clones were found, on average, in CD8+ than in CD4+ T cells.

The input for sequencing was CD4+ or CD8+ T cells sorted from blood, taken in a trial of the OX40 agonist ivuxolimab. The sequence was collected from an adult with an advanced solid tumor such as melanoma, head and neck, liver or kidney cancer. The V call is TRBV15, the J call TRBJ2-7, with 12 bases matching TRBD2. In DNA form, the CDR3 reads TGTGCCACCGCCGACTTGACTAGCGGGGGTTCCTACGAGCAGTACTTC. This translates into CATADLTSGGSYEQYF. The full variable domain, its missing parts supplied by reference TRBV15 and TRBJ2-7, is DAMVIQNPRYQVTQFGKPVTLSCSQTLNHNVMYWYQQKSSQAPKLLFHYYDKDFNNEADTPDNFQSRRPNTSFCFLDIRSPGLGDTAMYLCATADLTSGGSYEQYFGPGTRLTVT.